These 6 T cell receptor beta chains originate from one sample sequenced in a study of cytotoxic CD8 clonotypes in ibrutinib-treated CLL. Measured with immunoSEQ multiplex PCR; TCRdb has only the in-frame clones, and not every one. Altogether 150,000 or so clones are present, approximately 80% being singletons, with the ten largest covering approximately 30%. The input for sequencing was PBMCs, taken after 12 months of ibrutinib treatment. These receptor sequences come from a human donor with chronic lymphocytic leukemia.

This sequence joins TRBV25-1 and TRBJ2-5; 8 positions agree with TRBD2. The length of the CDR3 is 14 residues. Unmatched junction bases numbered 8, after V lost 6 bases and J lost 5 bases. The germline V gene has CDR1 MGHDK and CDR2 SYGVNS. The CDR3 DNA follows: TGTGCCAGCAGCGTTGAGCGGGGGCCGGAGACCCAGTACTTC. Translation gives CASSVERGPETQYF.

The chain employs TRBV11-2 and TRBJ2-7; no firm D call. CDR1 and CDR2 from the germline V gene are SGHAT and FQNNGV. Trimming removed 0 bases from V and 5 bases from J, with 8 bases in between. The CDR3 contains 13 residues. The CDR3 coding sequence is TGTGCCAGCAGCTTAGAGGGGTTCGACGAGCAGTACTTC. Its protein product is CASSLEGFDEQYF.

The chain couples TRBV4-1 to TRBJ2-7, with TRBD2 matching 8 bases. CDR1 is MGHRA, CDR2 YSYEKL, per germline. V was clipped by 6 bases and J by 3 bases; unmatched bases: 10. The length of the CDR3 is 15 residues. The CDR3 DNA reads as TGCGCCAGCAGTCACGGCGGGGGGCCAGACTACGAGCAGTACTTC. Translation gives CASSHGGGPDYEQYF.

J is TRBJ2-7 and V is TRBV7-8; D may be TRBD1 or TRBD2 (7 bases each). Trimming removed 4 bases from V and 2 bases from J, with 18 bases in between. CDR3 size: 16 residues. Germline V gene lookup returns CDR1 SGHVS and CDR2 FQNEAQ. The DNA for the CDR3 is TGTGCCAGCAGCTCTCCGAGGGGGCGGGGGACCTACGAGCAGTACTTC. Amino acids: CASSSPRGRGTYEQYF.

The gene calls are TRBV28 and TRBJ2-7, with D possibly matching TRBD2 (7 bases). V was trimmed by 8 bases and J by 2 bases, leaving 16 bases between them. This CDR3 comprises 14 residues. In germline, CDR1 is MDHEN, CDR2 SYDVKM. For the CDR3, the DNA is TGTGCCAGCGGACGAACAGGGAGGGCCTACGAGCAGTACTTC. Its translation: CASGRTGRAYEQYF.

This rearrangement joins TRBV7-9 to TRBJ1-2, with 7 bases identical to TRBD1. Germline lookup yields CDR1 SEHNR and CDR2 FQNEAQ (reference sequence). V lost 5 bases to trimming and J lost 7 bases; unmatched junction nucleotides: 7. This CDR3 has 13 residues. Here the CDR3 DNA reads TGTGCCAGCAGCAACCGGGACAGTCGTGGCTACACCTTC. Its translation is CASSNRDSRGYTF.